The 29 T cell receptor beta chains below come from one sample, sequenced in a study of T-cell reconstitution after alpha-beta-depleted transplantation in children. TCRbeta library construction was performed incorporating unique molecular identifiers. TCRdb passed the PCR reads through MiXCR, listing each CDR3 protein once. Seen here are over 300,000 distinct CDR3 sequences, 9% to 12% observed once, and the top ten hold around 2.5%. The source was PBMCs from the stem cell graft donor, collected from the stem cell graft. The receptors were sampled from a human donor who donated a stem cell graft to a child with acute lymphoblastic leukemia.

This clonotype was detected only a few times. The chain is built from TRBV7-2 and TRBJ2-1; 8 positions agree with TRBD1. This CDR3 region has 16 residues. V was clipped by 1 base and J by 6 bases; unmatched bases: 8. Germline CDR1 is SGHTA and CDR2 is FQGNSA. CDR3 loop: CASSLVATGVSNEQFF. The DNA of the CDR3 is TGTGCCAGCAGCTTAGTGGCGACAGGGGTAAGCAATGAGCAGTTCTTC. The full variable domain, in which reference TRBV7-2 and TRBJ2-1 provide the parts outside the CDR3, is GAGVSQSPSNKVTEKGKDVELRCDPISGHTALYWYRQSLGQGLEFLIYFQGNSAPDKSGLPSDRFSAERTGGSVSTLTIQRTQQEDSAVYLCASSLVATGVSNEQFFGPGTRLTVL.

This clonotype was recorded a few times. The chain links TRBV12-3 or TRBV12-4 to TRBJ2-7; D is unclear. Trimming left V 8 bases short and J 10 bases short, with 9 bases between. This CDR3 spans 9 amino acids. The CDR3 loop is CASGPDQYF. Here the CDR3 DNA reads TGTGCCAGCGGCCCGGACCAGTACTTC.

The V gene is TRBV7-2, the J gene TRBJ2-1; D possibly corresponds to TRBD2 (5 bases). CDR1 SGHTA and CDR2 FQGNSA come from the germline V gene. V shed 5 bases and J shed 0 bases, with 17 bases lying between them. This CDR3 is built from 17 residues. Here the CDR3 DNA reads TGTGCCAGCAGCCATGACGAGGGAACTAGCTCCTACAATGAGCAGTTCTTC. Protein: CASSHDEGTSSYNEQFF.

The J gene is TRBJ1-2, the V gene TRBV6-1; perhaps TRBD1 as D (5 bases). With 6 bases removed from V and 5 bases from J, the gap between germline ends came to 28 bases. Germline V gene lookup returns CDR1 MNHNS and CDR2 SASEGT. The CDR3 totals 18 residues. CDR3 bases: TGTGCCAGCAGCCCGACTGGACAATACTACGAGTTCGAGTATGGCTACACCTTC. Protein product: CASSPTGQYYEFEYGYTF.

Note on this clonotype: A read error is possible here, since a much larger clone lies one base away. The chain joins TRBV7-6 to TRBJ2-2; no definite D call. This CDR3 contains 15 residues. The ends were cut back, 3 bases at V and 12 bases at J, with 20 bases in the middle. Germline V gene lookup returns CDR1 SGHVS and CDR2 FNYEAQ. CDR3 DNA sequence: TGTGCCAGCAGCTTGGGGAAGGGTCTGACTGGGCAGCTGTTTTTT. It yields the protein CASSLGKGLTGQLFF. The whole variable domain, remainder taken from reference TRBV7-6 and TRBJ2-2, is GAGVSQSPRYKVTKRGQDVALRCDPISGHVSLYWYRQALGQGPEFLTYFNYEAQQDKSGLPNDRFSAERPEGSISTLTIQRTEQRDSAMYRCASSLGKGLTGQLFFGEGSRLTVL.

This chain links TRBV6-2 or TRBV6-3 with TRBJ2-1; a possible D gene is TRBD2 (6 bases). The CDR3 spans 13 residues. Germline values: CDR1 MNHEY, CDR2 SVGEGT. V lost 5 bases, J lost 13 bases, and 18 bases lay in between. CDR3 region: CASSPLAAGSQFF. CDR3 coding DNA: TGTGCCAGCAGTCCCCTGGCGGCGGGGTCCCAGTTCTTC.

The CDR3: CASIQGTAAYEQYF. The CDR3 DNA follows: TGTGCCAGCATACAAGGGACAGCCGCCTACGAGCAGTACTTC. V usage is TRBV2 and J usage is TRBJ2-7; 7 nucleotides agree with TRBD1. The CDR3 consists of 14 residues. V was clipped by 7 bases and J by 2 bases; unmatched bases: 8. Per germline, CDR1 SNHLY and CDR2 FYNNEI.

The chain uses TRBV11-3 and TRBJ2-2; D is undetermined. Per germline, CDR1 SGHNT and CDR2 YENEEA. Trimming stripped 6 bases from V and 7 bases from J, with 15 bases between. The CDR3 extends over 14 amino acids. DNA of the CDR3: TGTGCCAGCAGTCCCGGTCCGGTTGGCGGGGAGCTGTTTTTT. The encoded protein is CASSPGPVGGELFF.

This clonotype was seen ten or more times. The CDR3 sequence is CSVRAGGTQETQYF. For the CDR3, the DNA is TGCAGCGTCAGAGCGGGAGGCACCCAAGAGACCCAGTACTTC. J is TRBJ2-5 and V is TRBV29-1, with 9 bases lining up with TRBD2. The junction had 6 bases not matched to a gene; V was cut back by 6 bases and J by 1 base. The germline CDR1 and CDR2 sequences are SQVTM and ANQGSEA. The CDR3 has 14 amino acids.

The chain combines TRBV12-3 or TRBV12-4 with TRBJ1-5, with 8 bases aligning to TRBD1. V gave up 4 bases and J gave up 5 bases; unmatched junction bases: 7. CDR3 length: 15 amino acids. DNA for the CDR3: TGTGCCAGCAGTTCCGACAGGGGCGTTCATCAGCCCCAGCATTTT. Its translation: CASSSDRGVHQPQHF.

CDR3: CASSRTSGGTDTQYF. The CDR3 nucleotides are TGTGCCAGCTCCCGGACTAGCGGCGGCACAGATACGCAGTATTTT. This chain links TRBV18 with TRBJ2-3, with 10 bases lining up with TRBD2. Germline V gene lookup returns CDR1 KGHSH and CDR2 LQKENI. The CDR3 totals 15 residues. The V segment lost 6 bases and the J segment 1 base; nucleotides outside the gene matches: 4.

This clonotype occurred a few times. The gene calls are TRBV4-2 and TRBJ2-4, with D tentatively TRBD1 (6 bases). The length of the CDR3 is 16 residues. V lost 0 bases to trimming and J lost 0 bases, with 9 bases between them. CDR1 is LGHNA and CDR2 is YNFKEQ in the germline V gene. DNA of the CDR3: TGTGCCAGCAGCCAAGAACAGGGTGCAGCCAAAAACATTCAGTACTTC. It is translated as CASSQEQGAAKNIQYF.

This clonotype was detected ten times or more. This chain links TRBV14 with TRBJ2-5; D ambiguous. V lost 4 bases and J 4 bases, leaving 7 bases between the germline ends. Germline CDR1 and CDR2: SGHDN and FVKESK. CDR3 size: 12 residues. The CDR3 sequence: CASSPMGETQYF. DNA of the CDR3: TGTGCCAGCAGCCCCATGGGAGAGACCCAGTACTTC.

DNA for the CDR3: TGTGCCAGCAGTTGCACCGACAATGAGCAGTTCTTC. Encoded protein: CASSCTDNEQFF. V and J are TRBV6-2 or TRBV6-3 and TRBJ2-1, with D unresolved. The CDR3 length is 12 residues. Trimming took 4 bases from V and 5 from J, leaving 6 bases between them. Germline loops: CDR1 MNHEY, CDR2 SVGEGT.

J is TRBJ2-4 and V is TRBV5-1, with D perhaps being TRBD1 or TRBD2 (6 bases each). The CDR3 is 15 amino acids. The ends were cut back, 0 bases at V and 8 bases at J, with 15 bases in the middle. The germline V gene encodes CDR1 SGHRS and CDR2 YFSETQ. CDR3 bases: TGCGCCAGCAGCTTGGCGCTGGGGGGCGGCGACATTCAGTACTTC. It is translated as CASSLALGGGDIQYF.

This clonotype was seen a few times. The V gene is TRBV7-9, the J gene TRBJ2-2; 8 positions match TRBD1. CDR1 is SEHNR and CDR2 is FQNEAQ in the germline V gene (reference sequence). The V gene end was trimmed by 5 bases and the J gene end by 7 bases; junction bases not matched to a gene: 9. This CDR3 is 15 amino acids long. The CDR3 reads CASSPGQGADGELFF. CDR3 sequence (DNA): TGTGCCAGCAGCCCAGGACAGGGTGCTGACGGGGAGCTGTTTTTT.

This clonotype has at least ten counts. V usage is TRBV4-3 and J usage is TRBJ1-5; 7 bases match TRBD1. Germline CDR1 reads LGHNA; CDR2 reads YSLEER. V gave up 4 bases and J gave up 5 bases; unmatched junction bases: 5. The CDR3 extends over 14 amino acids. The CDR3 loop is CASSPRDSDQPQHF. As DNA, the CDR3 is TGCGCCAGCAGCCCACGGGACAGTGATCAGCCCCAGCATTTT.

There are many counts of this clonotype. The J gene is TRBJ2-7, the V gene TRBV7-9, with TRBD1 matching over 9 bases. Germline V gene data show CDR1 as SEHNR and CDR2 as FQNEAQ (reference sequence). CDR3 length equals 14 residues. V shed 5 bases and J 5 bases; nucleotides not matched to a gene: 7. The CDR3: CASSPRDRVNEQYF. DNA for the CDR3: TGTGCCAGCAGCCCACGGGACAGGGTTAACGAGCAGTACTTC. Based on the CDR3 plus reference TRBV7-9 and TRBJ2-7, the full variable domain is DTGVSQNPRHKITKRGQNVTFRCDPISEHNRLYWYRQTLGQGPEFLTYFQNEAQLEKSRLLSDRFSAERPKGSFSTLEIQRTEQGDSAMYLCASSPRDRVNEQYFGPGTRLTVT.

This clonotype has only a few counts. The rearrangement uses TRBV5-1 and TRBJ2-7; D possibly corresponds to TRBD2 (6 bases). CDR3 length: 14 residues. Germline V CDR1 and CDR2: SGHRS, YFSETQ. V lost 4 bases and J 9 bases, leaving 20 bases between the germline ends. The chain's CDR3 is CASSPDPSVGGQYF. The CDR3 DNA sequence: TGCGCCAGCAGCCCGGACCCTTCGGTCGGGGGGCAGTACTTC.

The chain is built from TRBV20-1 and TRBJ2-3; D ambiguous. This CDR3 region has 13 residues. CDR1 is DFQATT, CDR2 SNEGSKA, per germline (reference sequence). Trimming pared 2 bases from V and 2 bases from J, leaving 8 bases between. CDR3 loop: CSARLANTDTQYF. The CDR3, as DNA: TGCAGTGCTAGATTGGCCAACACAGATACGCAGTATTTT.

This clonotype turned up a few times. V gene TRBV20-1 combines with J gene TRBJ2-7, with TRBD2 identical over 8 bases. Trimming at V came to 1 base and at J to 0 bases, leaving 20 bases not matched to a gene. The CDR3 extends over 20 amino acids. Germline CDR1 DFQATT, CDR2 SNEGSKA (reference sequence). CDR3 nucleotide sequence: TGCAGTGCTAGAGGGGTGGCCCTAGGACGTCGGGGGGGAAGCTCCTACGAGCAGTACTTC. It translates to CSARGVALGRRGGSSYEQYF.

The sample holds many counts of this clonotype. The CDR3 DNA follows: TGTGCCAGCAGCTTGGAGGCCTGGACGCCAATTGGCGCTGAAGCTTTCTTT. Translated, it gives CASSLEAWTPIGAEAFF. The genes are TRBV5-6 and TRBJ1-1; D unresolved. V dropped 0 bases and J dropped 6 bases, with 21 bases sitting between them. Germline-derived CDR1 and CDR2 are SGHDT and YYEEEE. The CDR3 is 17 residues long.

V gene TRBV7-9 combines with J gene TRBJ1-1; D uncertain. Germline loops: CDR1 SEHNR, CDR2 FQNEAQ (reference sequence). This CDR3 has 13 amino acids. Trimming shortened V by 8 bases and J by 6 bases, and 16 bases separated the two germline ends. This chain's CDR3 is CASGPLAAAEAFF. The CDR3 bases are TGTGCCAGCGGACCATTAGCGGCGGCTGAAGCTTTCTTT.

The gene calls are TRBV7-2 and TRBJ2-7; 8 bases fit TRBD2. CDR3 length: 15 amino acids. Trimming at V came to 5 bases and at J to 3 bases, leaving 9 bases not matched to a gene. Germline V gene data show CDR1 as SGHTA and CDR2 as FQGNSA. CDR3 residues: CASSRQLAAGYEQYF. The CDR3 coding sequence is TGTGCCAGCAGCAGACAACTAGCGGCGGGCTACGAGCAGTACTTC. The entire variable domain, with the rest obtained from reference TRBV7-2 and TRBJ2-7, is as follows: GAGVSQSPSNKVTEKGKDVELRCDPISGHTALYWYRQSLGQGLEFLIYFQGNSAPDKSGLPSDRFSAERTGGSVSTLTIQRTQQEDSAVYLCASSRQLAAGYEQYFGPGTRLTVT.

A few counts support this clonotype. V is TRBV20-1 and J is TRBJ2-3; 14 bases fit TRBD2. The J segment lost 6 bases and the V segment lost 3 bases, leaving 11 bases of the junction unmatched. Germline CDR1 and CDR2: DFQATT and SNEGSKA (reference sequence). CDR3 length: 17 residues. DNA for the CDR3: TGCAGTGCTAGGGGACTAGCGGGGGCCCCTCGTTCGGATACGCAGTATTTT. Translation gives CSARGLAGAPRSDTQYF.

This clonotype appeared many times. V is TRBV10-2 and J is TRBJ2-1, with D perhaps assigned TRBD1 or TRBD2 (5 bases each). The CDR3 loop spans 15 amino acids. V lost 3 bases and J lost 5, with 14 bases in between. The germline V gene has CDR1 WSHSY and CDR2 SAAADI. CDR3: CASSESGEGHNEQFF. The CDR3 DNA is TGCGCCAGCAGTGAATCAGGAGAGGGGCACAATGAGCAGTTCTTC.

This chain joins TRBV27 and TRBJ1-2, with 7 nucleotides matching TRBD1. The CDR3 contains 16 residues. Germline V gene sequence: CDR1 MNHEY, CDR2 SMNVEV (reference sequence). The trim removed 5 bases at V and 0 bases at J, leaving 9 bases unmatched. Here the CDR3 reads CASSQGQSLANYGYTF. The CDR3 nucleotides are TGTGCCAGCAGTCAGGGACAGTCTCTAGCTAACTATGGCTACACCTTC.

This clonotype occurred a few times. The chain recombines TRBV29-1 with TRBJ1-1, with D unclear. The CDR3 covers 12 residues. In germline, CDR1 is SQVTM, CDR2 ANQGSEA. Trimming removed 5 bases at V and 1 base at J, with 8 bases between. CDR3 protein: CSVYIRNTEAFF. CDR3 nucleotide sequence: TGCAGCGTTTACATCCGGAACACTGAAGCTTTCTTT.

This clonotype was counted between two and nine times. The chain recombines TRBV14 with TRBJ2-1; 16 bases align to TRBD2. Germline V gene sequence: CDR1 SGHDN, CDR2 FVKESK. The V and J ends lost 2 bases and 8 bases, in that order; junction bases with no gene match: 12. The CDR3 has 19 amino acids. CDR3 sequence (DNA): TGTGCCAGCAGCCAAAAGGGACTAGCGGGAGGGCGTGAGAGGGATGAGCAGTTCTTC. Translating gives CASSQKGLAGGRERDEQFF.